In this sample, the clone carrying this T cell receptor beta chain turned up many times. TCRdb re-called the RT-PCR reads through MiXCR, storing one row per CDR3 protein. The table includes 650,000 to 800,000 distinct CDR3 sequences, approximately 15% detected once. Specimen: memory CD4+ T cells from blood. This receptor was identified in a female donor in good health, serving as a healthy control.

CDR3 in DNA: TGCAGTGCACCCGATACAGGGGGCGGCGAGCAGTACTTC. Encoded protein: CSAPDTGGGEQYF. This chain connects TRBV20-1 to TRBJ2-7; 9 positions agree with TRBD1. Germline trimming cut 6 bases from V and 6 bases from J; bases unmatched to any gene: 9. Germline values: CDR1 DFQATT, CDR2 SNEGSKA (reference sequence). The CDR3 totals 13 residues.